Listed below are T cell receptor beta chains from one sample, sequenced in a study of human T cells and chemical hapten exposure. From the RACE reads, TCRdb called clonotypes with MiXCR, one entry per CDR3 protein. The table shows 62,000 or so distinct CDR3 sequences, with 9.5% to 13% occurring only once. The sequencing used whole blood, collected in connection with sensitization to the hapten diphenylcyclopropenone (DPC). These receptor sequences come from a woman between 50 and 59 years old with alopecia areata. Some clones in this sample may be carry-over from other donors' samples. CDR3s include the opening cysteine and the closing phenylalanine or tryptophan. D genes are given only for firm matches. The size field is filled for only some rows; it gives once, few, many or a size class.

>TRBV27|many|NA|TRBJ2-3
CASTDLRYGDTQYF
TGTGCCAGTACGGACCTTAGGTACGGAGATACGCAGTATTTT
>TRBV3-1|many|NA|TRBJ2-1
CASSLAGKQGDEQFF
TGTGCCAGCAGTCTAGCGGGCAAGCAGGGGGATGAGCAGTTCTTC
>TRBV5-1|NA|TRBD1|TRBJ1-4
CASRGGTVDEKLFF
TGCGCCAGCAGAGGAGGGACAGTGGATGAAAAACTGTTTTTT
>TRBV12-3/TRBV12-4|NA|NA|TRBJ1-6
CASSFNAQVLNSPLHF
TGTGCCAGCAGTTTCAACGCCCAGGTCCTTAATTCACCCCTCCACTTT
>TRBV7-6|NA|NA|TRBJ2-7
CASRPNTGQGHEQYF
TGTGCCAGCAGACCAAACACAGGGCAGGGCCACGAGCAGTACTTC
>TRBV20-1|many|NA|TRBJ1-1
CSARFQGPDTEAFF
TGCAGTGCTAGATTCCAGGGACCGGACACTGAAGCTTTCTTT
>TRBV28|NA|NA|TRBJ2-7
CASSHRDGSTYEQYF
TGTGCCAGCAGCCACCGGGACGGTTCTACCTACGAGCAGTACTTC
>TRBV10-3|few|NA|TRBJ1-2
CAISDTGATRGGYTF
TGTGCCATCAGTGACACTGGGGCAACCAGAGGTGGCTACACCTTC
>TRBV18|few|TRBD2|TRBJ2-3
CASSRSAGTVDTQYF
TGTGCCAGCTCACGGTCAGCGGGGACCGTGGATACGCAGTATTTT
>TRBV12-3/TRBV12-4|NA|TRBD1|TRBJ1-2
CASSSTGYDGYTF
TGTGCCAGCAGTTCGACAGGGTATGATGGCTACACCTTC
>TRBV30|many|NA|TRBJ1-2
CAWSDSTSTHGYTF
TGTGCCTGGAGTGACTCGACATCGACCCATGGCTACACCTTC
>TRBV29-1|few|NA|TRBJ2-6
CSVRTGANVLTF
TGCAGCGTTAGAACTGGGGCCAACGTCCTGACTTTC
>TRBV18|many|NA|TRBJ1-1
CASSKGGGGTEAFF
TGTGCCAGCTCCAAAGGGGGAGGAGGAACTGAAGCTTTCTTT
>TRBV18|NA|TRBD2|TRBJ2-3
CASSPGLAGTDTQYF
TGTGCCAGCTCACCGGGACTAGCGGGGACAGATACGCAGTATTTT
>TRBV5-1|NA|NA|TRBJ2-3
CASSLEYPDTQYF
TGCGCCAGCAGCTTGGAGTACCCAGATACGCAGTATTTT
>TRBV7-2|NA|TRBD2|TRBJ2-3
CASSPSGGAAYTQYF
TGTGCCAGCAGCCCTAGCGGGGGGGCGGCGTATACGCAGTATTTT
>TRBV28|NA|NA|TRBJ2-1
CASSWDRDPGYNEQFF
TGTGCCAGCAGTTGGGACCGGGACCCTGGGTACAATGAGCAGTTCTTC
>TRBV9|few|NA|TRBJ2-7
CASSVSNGDYEQYF
TGTGCCAGCAGCGTATCTAACGGGGACTACGAGCAGTACTTC
>TRBV18|many|NA|TRBJ2-6
CASSPRLQLSGANVLTF
TGTGCCAGCTCACCACGCCTACAGCTCTCTGGGGCCAACGTCCTGACTTTC
>TRBV11-2|many|NA|TRBJ1-1
CASSNRTTEAFF
TGTGCCAGCAGCAACCGCACGACTGAAGCTTTCTTT
>TRBV5-6|NA|NA|TRBJ2-4
CASSFLDRPNIQYF
TGTGCCAGCAGCTTCCTAGATCGACCAAACATTCAGTACTTC
>TRBV18|many|NA|TRBJ1-3
CASSPGDIGNTIYF
TGTGCCAGCTCACCAGGGGATATTGGAAACACCATATATTTT
>TRBV7-2|NA|TRBD2|TRBJ2-7
CASTLLSGKPYEQYF
TGTGCCAGCACCCTCTTGAGCGGGAAACCCTACGAGCAGTACTTC
>TRBV6-6|NA|NA|TRBJ1-1
CASTPPRGNTEAFF
TGTGCCAGCACCCCCCCGCGGGGGAATACTGAAGCTTTCTTT
>TRBV3-1|NA|TRBD1|TRBJ2-7
CASRRQGSGEQYF
TGTGCCAGCAGACGACAGGGTTCAGGCGAGCAGTACTTC
>TRBV19|NA|NA|TRBJ2-3
CASSTGLFTDTQYF
TGTGCCAGTAGTACGGGACTCTTCACAGATACGCAGTATTTT
>TRBV10-1|many|NA|TRBJ1-5
CASIREGNQPQHF
TGCGCCAGCATCAGGGAAGGCAATCAGCCCCAGCATTTT
>TRBV4-3|many|NA|TRBJ2-3
CASSQDSQDTQYF
TGCGCCAGCAGCCAAGATTCGCAAGATACGCAGTATTTT
>TRBV27|many|NA|TRBJ2-5
CASSPRSGWLKETQYF
TGTGCCAGCAGCCCCCGTAGCGGCTGGCTTAAAGAGACCCAGTACTTC
>TRBV4-2|many|NA|TRBJ2-1
CASSQDQNKLRFF
TGTGCCAGCAGCCAAGACCAAAACAAGTTAAGGTTCTTC
>TRBV19|many|NA|TRBJ1-2
CASSSGPGDGYTF
TGTGCCAGTAGTAGCGGGCCTGGGGATGGCTACACCTTC
>TRBV6-1|NA|TRBD1|TRBJ2-7
CASSEATGQPYEQYF
TGTGCCAGCAGTGAAGCGACGGGACAGCCCTACGAGCAGTACTTC
>TRBV10-2|NA|NA|TRBJ1-2
CASSELWRGNAGYGYTF
TGCGCCAGCAGTGAGTTGTGGAGGGGTAATGCTGGCTATGGCTACACCTTC
>TRBV4-2|NA|NA|TRBJ2-7
CASSQVGEEQYF
TGTGCCAGCAGCCAAGTTGGGGAGGAGCAGTACTTC
>TRBV12-5|NA|NA|TRBJ2-7
CASGAGHNEQYF
TGTGCTAGTGGGGCAGGGCACAACGAGCAGTACTTC
>TRBV3-1|many|NA|TRBJ1-2
CASSPGADMGYTF
TGTGCCAGCTCCCCGGGAGCCGATATGGGCTACACCTTC
>TRBV29-1|many|NA|TRBJ2-3
CSVDSGNTQYF
TGCAGCGTTGACAGCGGCAATACGCAGTATTTT
>TRBV6-4|many|NA|TRBJ2-2
CASTQGQETGELFF
TGTGCCAGCACCCAAGGCCAGGAAACCGGGGAGCTGTTTTTT
>TRBV27|NA|TRBD2|TRBJ2-3
CASSPLAGGHTDTQYF
TGTGCCAGCAGTCCACTAGCGGGAGGGCACACAGATACGCAGTATTTT
>TRBV7-2|few|NA|TRBJ2-7
CASSSGGARTSYEQYF
TGTGCCAGCAGCTCAGGAGGCGCCAGGACGTCCTACGAGCAGTACTTC
>TRBV12-3/TRBV12-4|many|TRBD2|TRBJ2-2
CASSLGTASGSDTGELFF
TGTGCCAGCAGTTTAGGTACAGCTAGCGGGAGTGACACCGGGGAGCTGTTTTTT
>TRBV6-5|few|TRBD1|TRBJ1-6
CASRPDRGNSPLHF
TGTGCCAGCAGACCCGACAGGGGGAATTCACCCCTCCACTTT
>TRBV5-1|many|TRBD1|TRBJ2-3
CASSPRTGGPPDTQYF
TGCGCCAGCAGCCCGCGGACAGGGGGGCCCCCAGATACGCAGTATTTT
>TRBV5-3|few|NA|TRBJ1-1
CARSPLRAQFTEAFF
TGTGCCAGAAGCCCCCTTCGGGCACAGTTCACTGAAGCTTTCTTT
>TRBV12-3/TRBV12-4|few|TRBD2|TRBJ2-3
CASSPWTAGGSDTQYF
TGTGCCAGCAGCCCCTGGACTGCGGGGGGTTCAGATACGCAGTATTTT
>TRBV7-2|many|NA|TRBJ2-6
CASSLTTGANVLTF
TGTGCCAGCAGCTTAACAACTGGGGCCAACGTCCTGACTTTC
>TRBV29-1|many|TRBD1|TRBJ2-1
CSLDSSGQGYNEQFF
TGCAGCCTAGACTCCTCAGGACAGGGCTACAATGAGCAGTTCTTC
>TRBV20-1|many|TRBD2|TRBJ2-7
CSARDSWGEGREQYF
TGCAGTGCTAGAGATAGTTGGGGGGAGGGCCGCGAGCAGTACTTC
>TRBV7-9|many|TRBD2|TRBJ2-1
CASSFSGGYNEQFF
TGTGCCAGCAGCTTTTCGGGAGGCTACAATGAGCAGTTCTTC
>TRBV7-8|many|TRBD1|TRBJ1-2
CASSTGDRLYGYTF
TGTGCCAGCAGCACAGGGGACAGGCTCTATGGCTACACCTTC
>TRBV6-4|many|TRBD1|TRBJ2-5
CASRPGTGGAGRETQYF
TGTGCCAGCAGACCCGGGACAGGGGGCGCAGGAAGAGAGACCCAGTACTTC
>TRBV7-3|NA|NA|TRBJ1-1
CASSLRSRGSEAFF
TGTGCCAGCAGCTTACGATCGCGGGGGTCGGAAGCTTTCTTT
>TRBV19|NA|TRBD2|TRBJ2-1
CASRDRGVYNEQFF
TGTGCCAGTAGAGACCGGGGGGTCTACAATGAGCAGTTCTTC
>TRBV4-3|many|NA|TRBJ1-1
CASSQGGGVKNTEAFF
TGCGCCAGCAGCCAAGGGGGGGGTGTTAAGAACACTGAAGCTTTCTTT
>TRBV29-1|NA|NA|TRBJ2-7
CSVLAVDFLSYEQYF
TGCAGCGTTCTTGCAGTGGACTTCCTCTCCTACGAGCAGTACTTC
>TRBV12-3/TRBV12-4|NA|NA|TRBJ1-5
CASSSQKYSNQPQHF
TGTGCCAGCAGTTCACAGAAGTATAGCAATCAGCCCCAGCATTTT
>TRBV5-8|many|NA|TRBJ2-3
CASSLVYRGADTQYF
TGTGCCAGCAGCTTGGTATATCGGGGTGCAGATACGCAGTATTTT
>TRBV27|few|NA|TRBJ1-6
CASSGRVNSPLHF
TGTGCAAGCAGTGGGAGGGTTAATTCACCCCTCCACTTT
>TRBV20-1|many|TRBD2|TRBJ2-1
CSARESPGVAGGEQFF
TGCAGTGCTAGAGAATCCCCCGGGGTAGCGGGAGGGGAGCAGTTCTTC